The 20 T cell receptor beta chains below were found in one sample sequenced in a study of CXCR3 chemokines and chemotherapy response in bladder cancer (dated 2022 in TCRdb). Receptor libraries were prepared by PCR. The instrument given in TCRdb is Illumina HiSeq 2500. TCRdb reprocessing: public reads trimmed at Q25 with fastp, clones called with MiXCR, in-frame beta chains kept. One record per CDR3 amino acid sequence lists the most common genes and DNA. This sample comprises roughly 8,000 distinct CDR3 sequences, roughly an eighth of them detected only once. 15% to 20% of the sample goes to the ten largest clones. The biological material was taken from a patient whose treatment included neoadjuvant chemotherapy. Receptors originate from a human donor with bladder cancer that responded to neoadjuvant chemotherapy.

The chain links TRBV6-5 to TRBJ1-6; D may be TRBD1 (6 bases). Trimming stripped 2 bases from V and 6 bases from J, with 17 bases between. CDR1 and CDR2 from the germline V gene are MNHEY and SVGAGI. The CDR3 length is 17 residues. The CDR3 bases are TGTGCCAGCAGTTACCTGACAGGCTTCACCTTTAATTCACCCCTCCACTTT. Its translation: CASSYLTGFTFNSPLHF.

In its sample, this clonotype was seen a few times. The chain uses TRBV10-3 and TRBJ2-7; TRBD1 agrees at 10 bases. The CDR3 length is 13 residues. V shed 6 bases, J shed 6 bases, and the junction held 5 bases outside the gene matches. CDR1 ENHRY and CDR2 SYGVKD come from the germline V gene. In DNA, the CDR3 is TGTGCCATCAGGGGGACAGGGGTTGGCGAGCAGTACTTC. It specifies CAIRGTGVGEQYF.

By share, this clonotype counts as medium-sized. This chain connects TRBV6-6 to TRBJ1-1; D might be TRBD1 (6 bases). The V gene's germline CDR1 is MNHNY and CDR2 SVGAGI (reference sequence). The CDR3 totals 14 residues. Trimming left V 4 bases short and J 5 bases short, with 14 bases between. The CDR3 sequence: CASSSGRRGTEAFF. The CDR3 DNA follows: TGTGCCAGCAGTTCGGGTCGGAGGGGGACTGAAGCTTTCTTT.

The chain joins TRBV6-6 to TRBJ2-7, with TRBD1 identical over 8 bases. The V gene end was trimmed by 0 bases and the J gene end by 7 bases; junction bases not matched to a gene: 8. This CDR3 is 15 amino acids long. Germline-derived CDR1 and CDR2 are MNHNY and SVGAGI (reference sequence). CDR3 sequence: CASSYSRQGAGEQYF. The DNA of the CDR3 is TGTGCCAGCAGTTACTCAAGGCAGGGGGCAGGAGAGCAGTACTTC.

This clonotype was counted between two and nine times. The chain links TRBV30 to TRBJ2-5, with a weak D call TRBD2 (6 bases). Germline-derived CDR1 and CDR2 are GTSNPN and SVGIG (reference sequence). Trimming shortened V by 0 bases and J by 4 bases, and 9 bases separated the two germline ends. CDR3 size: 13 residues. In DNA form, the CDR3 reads TGTGCCTGGAGTGTCTTCGGGGGAGAGACCCAGTACTTC. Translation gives CAWSVFGGETQYF.

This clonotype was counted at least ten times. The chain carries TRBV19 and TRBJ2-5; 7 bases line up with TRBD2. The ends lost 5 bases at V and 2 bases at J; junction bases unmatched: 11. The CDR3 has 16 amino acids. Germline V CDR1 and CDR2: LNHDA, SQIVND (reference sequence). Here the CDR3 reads CASSVGFRGEQETQYF. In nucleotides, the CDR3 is TGTGCCAGTAGTGTCGGTTTCCGGGGGGAACAAGAGACCCAGTACTTC. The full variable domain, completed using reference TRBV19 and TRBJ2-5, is DGGITQSPKYLFRKEGQNVTLSCEQNLNHDAMYWYRQDPGQGLRLIYYSQIVNDFQKGDIAEGYSVSREKKESFPLTVTSAQKNPTAFYLCASSVGFRGEQETQYFGPGTRLLVL.

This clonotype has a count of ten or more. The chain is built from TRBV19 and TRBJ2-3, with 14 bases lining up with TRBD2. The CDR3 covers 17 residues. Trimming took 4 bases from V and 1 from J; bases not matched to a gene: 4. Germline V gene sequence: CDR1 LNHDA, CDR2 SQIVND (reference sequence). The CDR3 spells CASSRLAGGPGTDTQYF. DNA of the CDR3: TGTGCCAGTAGTAGACTAGCGGGGGGGCCTGGCACAGATACGCAGTATTTT.

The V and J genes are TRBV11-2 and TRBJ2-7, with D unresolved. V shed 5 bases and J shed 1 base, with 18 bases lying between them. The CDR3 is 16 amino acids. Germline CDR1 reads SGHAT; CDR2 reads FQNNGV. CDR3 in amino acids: CASSAQWGVFSYEQYF. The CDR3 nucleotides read TGTGCCAGCAGCGCCCAGTGGGGTGTATTTTCCTACGAGCAGTACTTC. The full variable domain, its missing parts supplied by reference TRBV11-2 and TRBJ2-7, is EAGVAQSPRYKIIEKRQSVAFWCNPISGHATLYWYQQILGQGPKLLIQFQNNGVVDDSQLPKDRFSAERLKGVDSTLKIQPAKLEDSAVYLCASSAQWGVFSYEQYFGPGTRLTVT.

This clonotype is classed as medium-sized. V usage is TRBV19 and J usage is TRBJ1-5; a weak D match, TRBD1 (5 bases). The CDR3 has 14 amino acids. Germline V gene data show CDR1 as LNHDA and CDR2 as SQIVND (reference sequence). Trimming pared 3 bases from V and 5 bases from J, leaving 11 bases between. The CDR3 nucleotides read TGTGCCAGTAGTATGCTGACAGCAGATCAGCCCCAGCATTTT. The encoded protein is CASSMLTADQPQHF.

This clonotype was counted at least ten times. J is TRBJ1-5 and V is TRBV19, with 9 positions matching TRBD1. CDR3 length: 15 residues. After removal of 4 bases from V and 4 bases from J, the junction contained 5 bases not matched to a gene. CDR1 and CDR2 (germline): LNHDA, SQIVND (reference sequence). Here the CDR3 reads CASSRQGGINQPQHF. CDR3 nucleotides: TGTGCCAGTAGTAGACAGGGGGGCATTAATCAGCCCCAGCATTTT.

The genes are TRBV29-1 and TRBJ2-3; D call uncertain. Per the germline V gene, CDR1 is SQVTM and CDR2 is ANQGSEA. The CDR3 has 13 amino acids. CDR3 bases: TGCGTGGATGGTCAGGATAGCACAGATACGCAGTATTTT. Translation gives CVDGQDSTDTQYF.

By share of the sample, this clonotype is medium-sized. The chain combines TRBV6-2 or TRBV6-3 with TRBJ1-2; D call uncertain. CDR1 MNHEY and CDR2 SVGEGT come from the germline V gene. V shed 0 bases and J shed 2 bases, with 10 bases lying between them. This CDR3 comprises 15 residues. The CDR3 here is CASSYSGGQNYGYTF. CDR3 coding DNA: TGTGCCAGCAGTTACTCCGGTGGGCAGAACTATGGCTACACCTTC.

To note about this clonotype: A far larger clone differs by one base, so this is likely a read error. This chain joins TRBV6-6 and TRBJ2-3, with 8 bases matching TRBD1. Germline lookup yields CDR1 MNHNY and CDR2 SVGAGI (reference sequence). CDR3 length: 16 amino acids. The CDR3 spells CTSSAGQGSRTDTQYF. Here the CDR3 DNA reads TGTACCAGCAGTGCTGGACAGGGTTCACGCACAGATACGCAGTATTTT.

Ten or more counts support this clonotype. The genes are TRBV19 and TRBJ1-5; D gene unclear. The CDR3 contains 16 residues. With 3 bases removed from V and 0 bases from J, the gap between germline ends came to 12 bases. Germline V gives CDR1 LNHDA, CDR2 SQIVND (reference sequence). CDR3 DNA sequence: TGTGCCAGTAGTATGAGGTCCGCTACTAGCAATCAGCCCCAGCATTTT. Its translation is CASSMRSATSNQPQHF.

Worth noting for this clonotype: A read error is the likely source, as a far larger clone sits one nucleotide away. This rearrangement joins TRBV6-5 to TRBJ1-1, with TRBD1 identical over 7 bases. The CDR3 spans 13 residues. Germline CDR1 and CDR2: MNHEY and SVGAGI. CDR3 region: CTSSDRESTEAFF. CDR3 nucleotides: TGTACCAGCAGTGACAGGGAAAGCACTGAAGCTTTCTTT.

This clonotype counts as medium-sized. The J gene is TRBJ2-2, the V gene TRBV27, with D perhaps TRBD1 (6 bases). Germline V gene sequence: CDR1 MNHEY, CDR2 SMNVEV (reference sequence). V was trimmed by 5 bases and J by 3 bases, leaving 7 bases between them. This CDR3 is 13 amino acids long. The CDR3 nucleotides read TGTGCCAGCAGTAGGACAGACACCGGGGAGCTGTTTTTT. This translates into CASSRTDTGELFF.

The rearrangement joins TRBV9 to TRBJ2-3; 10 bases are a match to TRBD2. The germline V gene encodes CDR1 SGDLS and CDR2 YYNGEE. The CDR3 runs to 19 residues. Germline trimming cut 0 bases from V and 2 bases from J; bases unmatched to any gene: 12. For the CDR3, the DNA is TGTGCCAGCAGCGTAGCCAGCGGGGGGGCGGTTTTGCTCACAGATACGCAGTATTTT. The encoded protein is CASSVASGGAVLLTDTQYF.

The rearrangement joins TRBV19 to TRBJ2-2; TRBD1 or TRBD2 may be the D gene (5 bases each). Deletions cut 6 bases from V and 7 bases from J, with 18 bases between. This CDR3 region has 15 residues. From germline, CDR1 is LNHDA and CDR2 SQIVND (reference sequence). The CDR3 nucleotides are TGTGCCAGTAGATTAGCGAGGGGATGGGGCGGGGAGCTGTTTTTT. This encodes CASRLARGWGGELFF.

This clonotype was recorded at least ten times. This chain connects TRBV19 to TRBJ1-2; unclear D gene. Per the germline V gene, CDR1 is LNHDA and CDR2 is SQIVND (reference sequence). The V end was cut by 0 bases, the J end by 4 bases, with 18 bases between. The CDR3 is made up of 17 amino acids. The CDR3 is CASSIDLSEGATYGYTF. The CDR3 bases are TGTGCCAGTAGTATAGATCTGTCGGAGGGAGCCACCTATGGCTACACCTTC. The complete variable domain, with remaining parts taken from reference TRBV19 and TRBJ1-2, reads DGGITQSPKYLFRKEGQNVTLSCEQNLNHDAMYWYRQDPGQGLRLIYYSQIVNDFQKGDIAEGYSVSREKKESFPLTVTSAQKNPTAFYLCASSIDLSEGATYGYTFGSGTRLTVV.

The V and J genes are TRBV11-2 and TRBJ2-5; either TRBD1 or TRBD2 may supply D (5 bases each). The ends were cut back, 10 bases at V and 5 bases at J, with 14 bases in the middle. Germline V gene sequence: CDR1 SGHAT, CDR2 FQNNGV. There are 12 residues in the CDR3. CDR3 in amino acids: CATGRGWETQYF. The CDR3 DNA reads TGTGCCACCGGACGGGGCTGGGAGACCCAGTACTTC.